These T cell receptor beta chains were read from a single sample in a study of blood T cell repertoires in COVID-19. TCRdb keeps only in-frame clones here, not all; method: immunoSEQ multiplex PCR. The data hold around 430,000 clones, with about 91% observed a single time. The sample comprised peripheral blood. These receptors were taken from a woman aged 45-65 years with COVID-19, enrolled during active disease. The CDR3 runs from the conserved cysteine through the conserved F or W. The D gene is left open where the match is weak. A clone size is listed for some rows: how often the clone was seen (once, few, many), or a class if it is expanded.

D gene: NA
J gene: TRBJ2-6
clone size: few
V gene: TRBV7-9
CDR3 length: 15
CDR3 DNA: TGTGCCAGCAGCCCCGACTTCTCTGGGGCCAACGTCCTGACTTTC
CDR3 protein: CASSPDFSGANVLTF

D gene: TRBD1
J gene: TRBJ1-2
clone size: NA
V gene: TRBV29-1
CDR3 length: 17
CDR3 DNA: TGCAGCGCCCCGAGCCCGACAGGGGGTACAGCTAACTATGGCTACACCTTC
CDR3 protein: CSAPSPTGGTANYGYTF

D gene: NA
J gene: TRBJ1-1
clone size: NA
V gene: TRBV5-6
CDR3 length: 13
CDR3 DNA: TGTGCCAGCAGCTTGTTTGCGGGAACTGAAGCTTTCTTT
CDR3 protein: CASSLFAGTEAFF

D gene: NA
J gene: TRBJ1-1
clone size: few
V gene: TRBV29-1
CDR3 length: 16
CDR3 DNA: TGCAGCGTTGAAGATTGGGTCGGGGAAGTGGACACTGAAGCTTTCTTT
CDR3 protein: CSVEDWVGEVDTEAFF

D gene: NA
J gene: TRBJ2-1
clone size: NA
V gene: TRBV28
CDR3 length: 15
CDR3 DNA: TGTGCCAGCGGCCCTCCTGACAGCACCTACAATGAGCAGTTCTTC
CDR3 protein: CASGPPDSTYNEQFF

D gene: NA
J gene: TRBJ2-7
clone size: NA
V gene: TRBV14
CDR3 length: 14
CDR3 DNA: TGTGCCAGCAGCCAAGACGGAGGGGTTCACGAGCAGTACTTC
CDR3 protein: CASSQDGGVHEQYF

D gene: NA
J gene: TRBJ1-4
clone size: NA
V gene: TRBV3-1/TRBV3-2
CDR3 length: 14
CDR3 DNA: TGTGCCAGCAGCCACAGGAGGGGTAATGAAAAACTGTTTTTT
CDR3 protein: CASSHRRGNEKLFF

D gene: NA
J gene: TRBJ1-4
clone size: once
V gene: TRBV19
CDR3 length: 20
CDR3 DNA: TGTGCCAGTAGTCCCCTTTTTGGTTTGGGGCGGCTCTCAACTAATGAAAAACTGTTTTTT
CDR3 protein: CASSPLFGLGRLSTNEKLFF

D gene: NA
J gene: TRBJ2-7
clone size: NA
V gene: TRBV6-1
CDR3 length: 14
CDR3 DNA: TGTGCCAGCAGTGAATGGGCAGGGGGGTCCGAGCAGTACTTC
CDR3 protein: CASSEWAGGSEQYF

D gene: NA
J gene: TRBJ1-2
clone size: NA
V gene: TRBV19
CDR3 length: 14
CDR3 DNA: TGTGCCAGCCGCCAAACGGGGTATCTGTATGGCTACACCTTC
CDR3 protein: CASRQTGYLYGYTF